The clone carrying this T cell receptor beta chain was counted only a few times. The antigen is not known. The entry originates in a study of T-cell reconstitution after alpha-beta-depleted transplantation in children. Study conclusions and caveats: Surviving thymic progenitors and recipient T cells were the source of high TCRbeta diversity at day 60 in some patients.

Germline-derived CDR1 and CDR2 are SQVTM and ANQGSEA. The ends lost 7 bases at V and 4 bases at J; junction bases unmatched: 7. The CDR3 loop spans 13 amino acids. Preparing the TCRbeta library involved the use of unique molecular identifiers. Using its own MiXCR run on the PCR reads, TCRdb lists one record per CDR3 protein. The sample carries some 840,000 distinct CDR3 sequences, roughly 16% recorded once. The V and J genes are TRBV29-1 and TRBJ2-5; TRBD1 matches at 9 bases. This material consisted of PBMCs, mostly from graft donor cells, taken 360 days after TCRalphabeta/CD19-depleted stem cell transplant. This clonotype was obtained from a male patient younger than 18 who had a stem cell transplant for acute lymphoblastic leukemia, so the T cells may come from the graft donor. The CDR3 is CSGRTGDGETQYF. Here the CDR3 DNA reads TGCAGCGGCCGGACAGGGGACGGAGAGACCCAGTACTTC.